Each of the 15 T cell receptor beta chains below was sequenced from the same sample in a study of cytomegalovirus exposure and HLA in healthy donors (dated by TCRdb to between 2016 and 2019). Library construction relied on the immunoSEQ multiplex PCR assay. For the multiplex PCR, a mixture combining 60 forward primers for TCR Vbeta segments and 13 reverse primers for TCR Jbeta segments was used. Not all clones reach the TCRdb copy of this immuneACCESS table, which keeps in-frame sequences only. Checked studies attribute under half of the gap to unresolved V genes and leave the rest unexplained. The sample data list fewer than 250,000 clones, and approximately 80% of these were observed just once. The ten largest clones add up to 2.9% of the sample. The sample was PBMCs. These receptors were taken from a man aged 25 to 40 in good health and CMV-seronegative.

This clone was detected once. The V call is TRBV5-1, the J call TRBJ2-7; TRBD1 might be the D (6 bases). The CDR3 is made up of 12 amino acids. Germline V lookup: CDR1 SGHRS, CDR2 YFSETQ. Trimming left V 3 bases short and J 5 bases short, with 9 bases between. CDR3 residues: CASSYNRDEQYF. CDR3 sequence (DNA): TGCGCCAGCAGCTATAACAGGGACGAGCAGTACTTC.

This clone was recorded once. The chain couples TRBV7-3 to TRBJ2-1, with 9 bases lining up with TRBD1. The CDR3 loop spans 15 amino acids. The V gene's germline CDR1 is SGHTA and CDR2 FQGTGA. The junction had 3 bases not matched to a gene; V was cut back by 5 bases and J by 1 base. The CDR3 reads CASSPDRGSYNEQFF. The CDR3 nucleotides read TGTGCCAGCAGCCCGGACAGGGGTTCCTACAATGAGCAGTTCTTC.

The CDR3 DNA sequence: TGTGCCAGCAGTTACTCGGGGACAGCTAATTCACCCCTCCACTTT. Its protein product is CASSYSGTANSPLHF. This sequence joins TRBV6-5 and TRBJ1-6; 7 bases align to TRBD1. The V segment lost 0 bases and the J segment 6 bases; nucleotides outside the gene matches: 2. The CDR3 consists of 15 residues. Germline lookup yields CDR1 MNHEY and CDR2 SVGAGI.

The chain carries TRBV11-2 and TRBJ2-3; D is ambiguous. The CDR3 is made up of 14 amino acids. Germline lookup yields CDR1 SGHAT and CDR2 FQNNGV. V lost 5 bases and J 1 base, leaving 10 bases between the germline ends. The CDR3 here is CASSETRGTDTQYF. In nucleotides, the CDR3 is TGTGCCAGCAGCGAGACTCGGGGCACAGATACGCAGTATTTT.

A few counts support this clone. The chain has TRBV7-2 and TRBJ2-5, with 9 bases that match TRBD2. The trim removed 0 bases at V and 5 bases at J, leaving 4 bases unmatched. The CDR3 spans 15 residues. The germline V gene has CDR1 SGHTA and CDR2 FQGNSA. CDR3 DNA sequence: TGTGCCAGCAGCTTAGCGCGGGGGGGCGTGGAGACCCAGTACTTC. Protein: CASSLARGGVETQYF.

V usage is TRBV28 and J usage is TRBJ1-2; 9 bases match TRBD1. The germline CDR1 and CDR2 sequences are MDHEN and SYDVKM. V lost 6 bases and J lost 3; bases outside the gene matches: 17. This CDR3 is built from 18 residues. Written as DNA, the CDR3 is TGTGCCAGCAGCGATGGCCCGGGACAGGGAATAAGGGACTATGGCTACACCTTC. Translated: CASSDGPGQGIRDYGYTF.

The rearrangement joins TRBV5-5 to TRBJ2-5, with a tentative D call TRBD2 (6 bases). The CDR3 spans 14 residues. Germline CDR1 is SGHKS and CDR2 is YYEKEE (reference sequence). V gave up 1 base and J gave up 5 bases, with 12 bases separating them. The CDR3 coding sequence is TGTGCCAGCAGCTTGCAGTGGGGGGACGAGACCCAGTACTTC. Its protein is CASSLQWGDETQYF.

This clone was recorded once. V and J are TRBV4-2 and TRBJ1-1; 7 nucleotides line up with TRBD1. The CDR3 totals 16 residues. Trimming cost V 2 bases and J 1 base; bases outside gene matches: 7. The germline V gene has CDR1 LGHNA and CDR2 YNFKEQ. The CDR3 DNA sequence: TGTGCCAGCAGCCAATCTCGAGACAGGGCGAACACTGAAGCTTTCTTT. This encodes CASSQSRDRANTEAFF.

The V and J genes are TRBV7-3 and TRBJ2-3; possible D gene TRBD2, 6 bases. Trimming removed 3 bases from V and 4 bases from J, with 14 bases in between. Per the germline V gene, CDR1 is SGHTA and CDR2 is FQGTGA. This CDR3 has 15 residues. This chain's CDR3 is CASSLWGGEADTQYF. The CDR3 DNA is TGTGCCAGCAGCTTGTGGGGCGGGGAAGCAGATACGCAGTATTTT.

The V gene is TRBV2, the J gene TRBJ2-5; maybe TRBD1 (5 bases). Germline CDR1 and CDR2: SNHLY and FYNNEI. The CDR3 runs 13 residues. V gave up 6 bases and J gave up 1 base, with 9 bases separating them. CDR3 nucleotides: TGTGCCAGCAGACGACAGCCCCAAGAGACCCAGTACTTC. The encoded protein is CASRRQPQETQYF.

The chain uses TRBV7-3 and TRBJ2-5; tentative D call: TRBD2 (7 bases). The CDR3 length is 15 residues. V lost 3 bases to trimming and J lost 4 bases, with 15 bases between them. Germline-derived CDR1 and CDR2 are SGHTA and FQGTGA. The CDR3 here is CASSLGGGGGETQYF. The CDR3 bases are TGTGCCAGCAGCTTGGGGGGCGGGGGAGGAGAGACCCAGTACTTC.

The chain carries TRBV11-2 and TRBJ2-1, with 8 bases identical to TRBD1. Trimming cost V 1 base and J 9 bases; bases outside gene matches: 8. Germline values: CDR1 SGHAT, CDR2 FQNNGV. The length of the CDR3 is 15 residues. DNA for the CDR3: TGTGCCAGCAGCTTAGTAGGACAGGGACTTGGTGAGCAGTTCTTC. This encodes CASSLVGQGLGEQFF.

This rearrangement joins TRBV7-9 to TRBJ1-4; D might be TRBD1 (6 bases). The CDR3 contains 15 residues. Germline assignment: CDR1 SEHNR and CDR2 FQNEAQ (reference sequence). V lost 2 bases and J lost 8, with 15 bases in between. In nucleotides, the CDR3 is TGTGCCAGCAGCTTACACGGACAGCAAGGAGAAAAACTGTTTTTT. It specifies CASSLHGQQGEKLFF.

The chain links TRBV29-1 to TRBJ2-1; D not certain. V was shortened by 3 bases and J by 8 bases, with 8 bases between the two germline ends. This CDR3 has 11 residues. CDR1 SQVTM and CDR2 ANQGSEA come from the germline V gene. The CDR3 nucleotides read TGCAGCGTTGATCGCCTAGATGAGCAGTTCTTC. Protein sequence: CSVDRLDEQFF.

The chain uses TRBV5-4 and TRBJ2-1; 8 bases line up with TRBD1. Unmatched junction bases numbered 15, after V lost 4 bases and J lost 9 bases. CDR3 size: 16 residues. CDR1 SGHNT and CDR2 YYREEE come from the germline V gene (reference sequence). CDR3 loop: CASSPSLLGQGGEQFF. The CDR3 DNA reads as TGTGCCAGCAGCCCTAGCCTACTAGGACAGGGCGGTGAGCAGTTCTTC.